Listed here is a single TCR beta chain. What it binds is unknown. A much larger clonotype is one base distant, so this may be a read error. This record belongs to a study of T-cell reconstitution after alpha-beta-depleted transplantation in children. General observations from the study: Surviving recipient T cells and thymic progenitors accounted for the high day-60 TCRbeta diversity observed in some patients. Diversity and T-cell counts at one year after transplant derived mostly from new T cells. At around two months after transplant, the alpha-beta T cells were reportedly derived from several hundred expanded clones that came from non-depleted graft cells.

Library preparation (for TCRbeta) was performed with unique molecular identifiers. MiXCR, applied by TCRdb to the PCR reads, yields one record per CDR3 protein. The sample lists 600,000 or so distinct CDR3 sequences, roughly 23% occurring once. V was pared by 7 bases and J by 3 bases, with 14 bases of the junction left unmatched. This CDR3 contains 16 residues. CDR1 is SGHRS and CDR2 is YFSETQ in the germline V gene. The chain joins TRBV5-1 to TRBJ2-7; TRBD1 matches at 9 bases. The sample consisted of PBMCs, mostly from graft donor cells, taken 360 days after TCRalphabeta/CD19-depleted stem cell transplant. This sequence was found in a boy in the first two years of life who had a stem cell transplant for acute myeloid leukemia, so the T cells may come from the graft donor. The CDR3 DNA sequence: TGCGCCAGCGGCTCCTCCGGGGACAGGGATAGCTACGAGCAGTACGTC. Encoded protein: CASGSSGDRDSYEQYV.